A single sample gave rise to the 19 T cell receptor beta chains below, sequenced in a study of technical replicates of blood from a few donors. Data came from immunoSEQ multiplex PCR; TCRdb stores just in-frame clones and leaves some out. This table has about 62,000 clones, about 90% appearing once. The specimen was PBMCs. The source of these receptors is a human donor in good health. Some clones in this sample may be carry-over from other donors' samples.

The V and J genes are TRBV11-2 and TRBJ2-7; the match to TRBD2 covers 7 bases. The CDR3 spans 14 residues. Germline lookup yields CDR1 SGHAT and CDR2 FQNNGV. V trimming: 4 bases; J trimming: 0 bases; junction bases outside the gene matches: 3. CDR3 residues: CASSSGGSSYEQYF. DNA of the CDR3: TGTGCCAGCAGCTCTGGCGGGAGCTCCTACGAGCAGTACTTC.

The CDR3 DNA reads TGTGCCAGCAGCCCGAGGACTAGCGGGGTGTCCTACAATGAGCAGTTCTTC. This codes for CASSPRTSGVSYNEQFF. The rearrangement links TRBV12-1 to TRBJ2-1; TRBD2 is taken as the D call from the table, unchecked against the DNA. TRBV12-1 is listed as a pseudogene. The CDR3 is 17 amino acids.

V gene TRBV21-1 combines with J gene TRBJ2-3; the table calls TRBD2, which could not be checked here. TRBV21-1 is labeled a pseudogene. This CDR3 has 12 amino acids. The CDR3 nucleotides are TGTGCCAGCAACCTAGCGGCCGATACGCAGTATTTT. It yields the protein CASNLAADTQYF.

V and J are TRBV7-2 and TRBJ2-7; D might be TRBD2 (6 bases). There are 15 residues in the CDR3. Trimming took 5 bases from V and 0 from J, leaving 14 bases between them. Germline loops: CDR1 SGHTA, CDR2 FQGNSA. The CDR3 here is CASSPVGGSSYEQYF. The CDR3 bases are TGTGCCAGCAGCCCAGTGGGAGGCAGCTCCTACGAGCAGTACTTC.

The chain combines TRBV5-6 with TRBJ1-2; TRBD1 matches 9 bases. Germline lookup yields CDR1 SGHDT and CDR2 YYEEEE. V lost 6 bases, J lost 8 bases, and 8 bases stayed unmatched. There are 13 residues in the CDR3. The CDR3 reads CASNLGQGGGYTF. CDR3 nucleotide sequence: TGTGCCAGCAACCTGGGACAGGGCGGAGGCTACACCTTC.

The chain is built from TRBV18 and TRBJ1-1; the D gene is possibly TRBD1 (5 bases). This CDR3 has 13 residues. Germline V lookup: CDR1 KGHSH, CDR2 LQKENI. V lost 5 bases to trimming and J lost 1 base, with 8 bases between them. The CDR3 nucleotides are TGTGCCAGCTCATTTCAGGGGAACACTGAAGCTTTCTTT. Translated, it gives CASSFQGNTEAFF.

V and J are TRBV5-1 and TRBJ1-4, with D hard to call. V gave up 0 bases and J gave up 7 bases, with 10 bases separating them. This CDR3 region has 14 residues. Germline V gene sequence: CDR1 SGHRS, CDR2 YFSETQ. The CDR3 DNA sequence: TGCGCCAGCAGCTTGGGGGCAAGTAGTGAAAAACTGTTTTTT. This gives the protein CASSLGASSEKLFF. Variable domain in full (rest from reference TRBV5-1 and TRBJ1-4): KAGVTQTPRYLIKTRGQQVTLSCSPISGHRSVSWYQQTPGQGLQFLFEYFSETQRNKGNFPGRFSGRQFSNSRSEMNVSTLELGDSALYLCASSLGASSEKLFFGSGTQLSVL.

CDR3: CASSPLPPLSSAGGTGELFF. In DNA form, the CDR3 reads TGTGCCAGCAGCCCCCTACCCCCCTTGTCATCCGCGGGGGGCACCGGGGAGCTGTTTTTT. The chain combines TRBV7-6 with TRBJ2-2, with 8 nucleotides matching TRBD2. Trimming took 5 bases from V and 4 from J; bases not matched to a gene: 21. The CDR3 consists of 20 residues. The germline V gene encodes CDR1 SGHVS and CDR2 FNYEAQ. Based on the CDR3 plus reference TRBV7-6 and TRBJ2-2, the full variable domain is GAGVSQSPRYKVTKRGQDVALRCDPISGHVSLYWYRQALGQGPEFLTYFNYEAQQDKSGLPNDRFSAERPEGSISTLTIQRTEQRDSAMYRCASSPLPPLSSAGGTGELFFGEGSRLTVL.

The J gene is TRBJ2-5, the V gene TRBV21-1; the table's D gene call, TRBD1, was not cross checked with the DNA. TRBV21-1 is a documented pseudogene. The CDR3 length is 16 residues. The CDR3 region is CASSLRKRPRGETQYF. The CDR3 DNA is TGTGCCAGCAGCCTTCGGAAGAGACCTAGGGGGGAGACCCAGTACTTC.

The V and J genes are TRBV30 and TRBJ1-6; D gene unclear. The V end was cut by 4 bases, the J end by 0 bases, with 4 bases between. CDR3 length: 13 amino acids. Germline V gives CDR1 GTSNPN, CDR2 SVGIG (reference sequence). The CDR3 region is CAWMSSYNSPLHF. The CDR3 nucleotides read TGTGCCTGGATGAGCTCCTATAATTCACCCCTCCACTTT.

The chain joins TRBV11-2 to TRBJ1-6; D may be TRBD1 (6 bases). The CDR3 has 17 residues. V was clipped by 5 bases and J by 9 bases, with 23 bases between them. The V gene's germline CDR1 is SGHAT and CDR2 FQNNGV. CDR3 in amino acids: CASSLRTDQKASSPLHF. The CDR3 nucleotides read TGTGCCAGCAGCCTGAGGACAGACCAAAAGGCTAGTTCACCCCTCCACTTT.

This rearrangement joins TRBV7-6 to TRBJ2-1; maybe TRBD1 (7 bases). Germline V gene lookup returns CDR1 SGHVS and CDR2 FNYEAQ. The CDR3 is 15 amino acids. With 3 bases removed from V and 10 bases from J, the gap between germline ends came to 19 bases. Written as DNA, the CDR3 is TGTGCCAGCAGCTTCTTGGGACAGCTCGGGGGAGAGCAGTTCTTC. It encodes CASSFLGQLGGEQFF.

This chain links TRBV9 with TRBJ1-3; TRBD1 aligns across 7 bases. The CDR3 is made up of 17 amino acids. The germline CDR1 and CDR2 sequences are SGDLS and YYNGEE. V lost 0 bases and J lost 4; bases outside the gene matches: 10. CDR3 protein: CASSVGSGGGSGNTIYF. Here the CDR3 DNA reads TGTGCCAGCAGCGTAGGTTCAGGGGGAGGTTCAGGAAACACCATATATTTT.

V and J are TRBV28 and TRBJ2-3; 7 positions agree with TRBD2. Germline CDR1 and CDR2: MDHEN and SYDVKM. The ends lost 5 bases at V and 1 base at J; junction bases unmatched: 9. This CDR3 contains 16 residues. The CDR3 reads CASSRAGPPGTDTQYF. CDR3 coding DNA: TGTGCCAGCAGTCGAGCGGGGCCCCCGGGCACAGATACGCAGTATTTT.

The chain carries TRBV12-5 and TRBJ2-1; the D gene is possibly TRBD1 (6 bases). This CDR3 region has 16 residues. V lost 0 bases to trimming and J lost 1 base, with 10 bases between them. CDR1 and CDR2 (germline): LGHNT, FRNRAP. The CDR3 is CASGLVQGTSYNEQFF. The CDR3 DNA is TGTGCTAGTGGTTTGGTCCAGGGGACATCCTACAATGAGCAGTTCTTC. Full variable domain (missing parts from reference TRBV12-5 and TRBJ2-1): DARVTQTPRHKVTEMGQEVTMRCQPILGHNTVFWYRQTMMQGLELLAYFRNRAPLDDSGMPKDRFSAEMPDATLATLKIQPSEPRDSAVYFCASGLVQGTSYNEQFFGPGTRLTVL.

J is TRBJ2-7 and V is TRBV29-1, with 13 nucleotides matching TRBD2. Germline trimming cut 7 bases from V and 2 bases from J; bases unmatched to any gene: 2. In germline, CDR1 is SQVTM, CDR2 ANQGSEA. This CDR3 comprises 13 residues. In DNA form, the CDR3 reads TGCAGCGCCGGACTAGCGGGGGCCTACGAGCAGTACTTC. Protein product: CSAGLAGAYEQYF.

This chain uses TRBV11-2 with TRBJ2-7; 7 positions agree with TRBD1. The CDR3 extends over 14 amino acids. Germline V gene lookup returns CDR1 SGHAT and CDR2 FQNNGV. After removal of 5 bases from V and 2 bases from J, the junction contained 6 bases not matched to a gene. Here the CDR3 reads CASSPGDRPYEQYF. The CDR3 DNA sequence: TGTGCCAGCAGCCCAGGGGACAGACCCTACGAGCAGTACTTC.

The chain uses TRBV27 and TRBJ2-7; 10 bases match TRBD1. The germline V gene has CDR1 MNHEY and CDR2 SMNVEV (reference sequence). This CDR3 is 16 amino acids long. J was trimmed by 6 bases and V by 2 bases; bases with no gene match: 10. CDR3 protein: CASSLLTGGFSGEQYF. CDR3 DNA: TGTGCCAGCAGTTTACTGACAGGGGGCTTCTCGGGCGAGCAGTACTTC.

The chain combines TRBV4-2 with TRBJ2-1, with D perhaps matching TRBD2 (5 bases). This CDR3 is 14 amino acids long. Trimming pared 3 bases from V and 5 bases from J, leaving 11 bases between. Germline CDR1 LGHNA, CDR2 YNFKEQ. The CDR3 spells CASSQLDGDNEQFF. Written as DNA, the CDR3 is TGTGCCAGCAGCCAGTTGGACGGGGACAATGAGCAGTTCTTC.